This T cell receptor beta chain emerged from a study of CD8 T cells in Susac syndrome. The RNA input was about 0.5 to 1 ug, and it was reverse transcribed with random hexamers. It was immunoSEQ multiplex PCR that amplified TCR beta CDR3 across 54 Vbeta and 13 Jbeta. TCRdb reprocessed the immunoSEQ multiplex PCR reads via MiXCR and lists one record per CDR3 protein. The table shows roughly 120,000 distinct CDR3 sequences, with around 94% occurring only once. This clonotype was seen only once. Its specificity is unknown. General study results and limits: It was acknowledged in the study that the number of individuals who were included in its TCR sequencing and HLA analysis was relatively small.

Trimming shortened V by 6 bases and J by 11 bases, and 11 bases separated the two germline ends. The germline gives CDR1 LNHDA, CDR2 SQIVND (reference sequence). The CDR3 is 11 residues long. V is TRBV19 and J is TRBJ2-1, with a possible D match to TRBD2 (5 bases). The sequenced material came from CD4+ T cells from PBMCs. The TCR sequence derives from a human donor in good health. CDR3 DNA sequence: TGTGCCAGTAGAGCGGACGTGAAGCAGTTCTTC. This sequence encodes CASRADVKQFF.